This T cell receptor (beta chain) originates from a study of technical replicates of blood from a handful of donors. The germline V gene has CDR1 MDHEN and CDR2 SYDVKM. The CDR3 contains 13 residues. The V gene lost 1 base and the J gene lost 8 bases, with 8 bases spanning the gap. Measured with immunoSEQ multiplex PCR; TCRdb has only the in-frame clones, and not every one. The top ten clones hold approximately 0.38% of a sample with approximately 99,000 clones, roughly 95% of them seen once. The chain is built from TRBV28 and TRBJ1-4; the D is unclear. Sequencing was performed on T cells isolated from PBMCs. The TCR originated in a human donor in good health. The CDR3 reads CASSLSPREKLFF. CDR3 sequence (DNA): TGTGCCAGCAGTTTATCCCCCCGGGAAAAACTGTTTTTT. Drawing the rest from reference TRBV28 and TRBJ1-4, the complete variable domain is DVKVTQSSRYLVKRTGEKVFLECVQDMDHENMFWYRQDPGLGLRLIYFSYDVKMKEKGDIPEGYSVSREKKERFSLILESASTNQTSMYLCASSLSPREKLFFGSGTQLSVL.